This T cell receptor beta chain appears in the sequencing data of a study of T cell changes during pregnancy in multiple sclerosis (dated by TCRdb to about 2019). The study in broad terms: The study examined how the T cell repertoire changed over the course of pregnancy in women with multiple sclerosis.

The receptor library was made with the immunoSEQ multiplex PCR assay. TCRdb's version of the immuneACCESS table is confined to in-frame rearrangements and falls short of the full clone set. An unresolved V gene accounts for under half of the shortfall where checked; the remainder is of unknown origin. The sample contains around 78,000 clones, 93% of them found a single time. The leading ten clones occupy around 2.3% of the sample. To note about this clone: Its antigen has not been determined. No qualities accompany the bases; no much larger clone lies one base away.

The sample consisted of peripheral blood, taken in the second trimester of pregnancy. The clonotype comes from a female donor with multiple sclerosis, enrolled in a pregnancy study.

The bases read TGCGCCAGCAGCTTGGCTGGCGGGGGGAGCAGGGAGACCCAGTACTTC. Protein translation: CASSLAGGGSRETQYF. The sequence links TRBV5-1 to TRBJ2-5; 8 central bases correspond to TRBD2. The CDR3 runs 16 residues from the cysteine to the phenylalanine. Only the CDR3 part of the read is kept: 48 bases, read in frame from the first base. In the germline V gene, CDR1 corresponds to SGHRS and CDR2 to YFSETQ. Trimmed from V: 0 bases; trimmed from J: 5 bases; junction bases lacking a gene match: 9.